These T cell receptor beta chains were read from a single sample in a study of T cell responses to AZD1222 COVID-19 vaccine. TCRdb's table, derived via immunoSEQ multiplex PCR, lists solely in-frame clones and lacks some. The repertoire holds 130,000 to 150,000 clones, with about nine tenths as singletons. The specimen was peripheral blood, collected on day 0 of AZD1222 vaccination. All receptors come from an adult in good health. Each CDR3 is given with its conserved first and last residue. The D gene is left open where the match is weak. Not all rows give a size; the values are once, few, many and, for expanded clones, a class.

j_call v_call clone_size d_call cdr3_aa cdr3_nt
TRBJ2-3 TRBV2 NA NA CASMFNPYSSTDTQYF TGTGCCAGCATGTTTAATCCCTATTCTAGCACAGATACGCAGTATTTT
TRBJ2-7 TRBV6-5 NA NA CASSYSSGGGGYEQYF TGTGCCAGCAGTTACTCGTCTGGGGGAGGGGGTTACGAGCAGTACTTC
TRBJ1-4 TRBV25-1 once TRBD1 CASSDDRGGEKLFF TGTGCCAGCAGTGATGACAGGGGGGGAGAAAAACTGTTTTTT
TRBJ2-5 TRBV7-9 NA NA CASSLGSAGFGQETQYF TGTGCCAGCAGCTTAGGGTCGGCAGGGTTCGGGCAAGAGACCCAGTACTTC
TRBJ2-7 TRBV5-6 NA NA CASSENYEQYF TGTGCCAGCAGCGAAAACTACGAGCAGTACTTC
TRBJ2-1 TRBV18 NA TRBD1 CASSPTGQVYNEQFF TGTGCCAGCTCACCAACGGGACAGGTATACAATGAGCAGTTCTTC
TRBJ1-5 TRBV7-2 NA TRBD1 CASSSQTGVNQPQHF TGTGCCAGCAGCTCGCAAACAGGGGTCAATCAGCCCCAGCATTTT
TRBJ1-2 TRBV10-3 NA NA CAISERGHGYTF TGTGCCATCAGTGAGCGGGGTCATGGCTACACCTTC
TRBJ1-5 TRBV5-1 NA NA CASSLGQGGQPQHF TGCGCCAGCAGCTTGGGTCAGGGCGGTCAGCCCCAGCATTTT
TRBJ1-2 TRBV19 NA TRBD1 CASNEPGGTYGYTF TGTGCCAGTAATGAGCCAGGGGGTACATATGGCTACACCTTC
TRBJ1-4 TRBV27 NA NA CASSSRRATNEKLFF TGTGCCAGCAGTTCCAGGAGAGCAACTAATGAAAAACTGTTTTTT
TRBJ2-7 TRBV7-2 NA TRBD1 CASSLVLIITSGQSYEQYF TGTGCCAGCAGCTTAGTGCTAATCATCACCTCGGGACAGAGCTACGAGCAGTACTTC
TRBJ2-2 TRBV7-9 NA TRBD1 CASSFRDRAQNTGELFF TGTGCCAGCAGCTTCCGGGACAGGGCCCAAAACACCGGGGAGCTGTTTTTT
TRBJ1-2 TRBV12-5 NA TRBD1 CASGLDRGRLGYTF TGTGCTAGTGGTTTGGACAGGGGGCGGCTTGGCTACACCTTC
TRBJ2-3 TRBV29-1 NA NA CSVEGRFSTDTQYF TGCAGCGTTGAAGGGCGGTTCAGCACAGATACGCAGTATTTT
TRBJ1-2 TRBV11-2 NA NA CASSLSWANYGYTF TGTGCCAGCAGCTTAAGTTGGGCTAACTATGGCTACACCTTC